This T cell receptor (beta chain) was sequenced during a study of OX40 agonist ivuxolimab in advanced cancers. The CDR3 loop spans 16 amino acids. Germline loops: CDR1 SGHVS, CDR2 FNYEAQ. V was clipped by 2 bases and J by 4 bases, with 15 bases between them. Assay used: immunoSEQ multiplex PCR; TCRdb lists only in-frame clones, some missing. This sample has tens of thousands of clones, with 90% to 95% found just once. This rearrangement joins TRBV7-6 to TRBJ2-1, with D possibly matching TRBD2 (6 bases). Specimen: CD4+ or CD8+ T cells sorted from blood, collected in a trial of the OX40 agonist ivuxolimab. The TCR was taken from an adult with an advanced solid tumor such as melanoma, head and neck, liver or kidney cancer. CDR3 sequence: CASSLRWRDEYNEQFF. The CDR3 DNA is TGTGCCAGCAGCTTAAGATGGCGGGACGAGTACAATGAGCAGTTCTTC.